Presented here are 14 T cell receptor beta chains from one specimen sequenced in a study of shared clonotypes between healthy human individuals. Generated by immunoSEQ multiplex PCR, the TCRdb table keeps only in-frame clones and is missing some. Here the sample spans about 480,000 clones, more than 65% being singletons. Sequencing input: PBMCs. These receptors were obtained from a middle-aged woman in good health. Some clones in this sample may be carry-over from other donors' samples.

This chain links TRBV2 with TRBJ2-4, with 7 bases lining up with TRBD2. From germline, CDR1 is SNHLY and CDR2 FYNNEI. V gave up 8 bases and J gave up 3 bases; unmatched junction bases: 7. The CDR3 spans 14 residues. CDR3 nucleotides: TGTGCCAGCGGGGGGAGGGAGGGCAAAAACATTCAGTACTTC. Translated: CASGGREGKNIQYF.

The chain is built from TRBV7-2 and TRBJ2-2; perhaps TRBD1 as D (5 bases). This CDR3 region has 14 residues. The germline gives CDR1 SGHTA, CDR2 FQGNSA. V was cut by 0 bases and J by 5 bases, with 7 bases left in between. The CDR3 DNA follows: TGTGCCAGCAGCTTAGCAGGGGCGACCGGGGAGCTGTTTTTT. It specifies CASSLAGATGELFF. The whole variable domain, remainder taken from reference TRBV7-2 and TRBJ2-2, is GAGVSQSPSNKVTEKGKDVELRCDPISGHTALYWYRQSLGQGLEFLIYFQGNSAPDKSGLPSDRFSAERTGGSVSTLTIQRTQQEDSAVYLCASSLAGATGELFFGEGSRLTVL.

This chain links TRBV28 with TRBJ2-7; 9 bases fit TRBD2. The CDR3 has 15 residues. The germline gives CDR1 MDHEN, CDR2 SYDVKM. The trim removed 3 bases at V and 3 bases at J, leaving 6 bases unmatched. CDR3 protein: CASSFPGLADYEQYF. The CDR3 DNA is TGTGCCAGCAGTTTTCCGGGACTAGCAGACTACGAGCAGTACTTC.

The rearrangement joins TRBV5-6 to TRBJ2-1; tentative D call: TRBD1 (5 bases). Germline assignment: CDR1 SGHDT and CDR2 YYEEEE. The CDR3 sequence is 15 residues long. The V end was cut by 2 bases, the J end by 8 bases, with 17 bases between. The CDR3 nucleotides read TGTGCCAGCAGCTTATTGCTGACAGCCAGGGATGAGCAGTTCTTC. Protein: CASSLLLTARDEQFF.

The chain carries TRBV28 and TRBJ1-5, with 11 bases that match TRBD1. This CDR3 region has 16 residues. Trimming removed 5 bases from V and 6 bases from J; junction bases left unmatched: 9. CDR1 is MDHEN, CDR2 SYDVKM, per germline. The CDR3 DNA reads as TGTGCCAGCAGTAGTTTGGGGGACAGGGGGACTCAGCCCCAGCATTTT. It codes for CASSSLGDRGTQPQHF. Using reference TRBV28 and TRBJ1-5 for the parts outside the CDR3, the full variable domain is DVKVTQSSRYLVKRTGEKVFLECVQDMDHENMFWYRQDPGLGLRLIYFSYDVKMKEKGDIPEGYSVSREKKERFSLILESASTNQTSMYLCASSSLGDRGTQPQHFGDGTRLSIL.

V is TRBV7-8 and J is TRBJ1-4; TRBD1 might be the D (6 bases). The CDR3 is made up of 16 amino acids. Germline values: CDR1 SGHVS, CDR2 FQNEAQ. Deletions cut 1 base from V and 7 bases from J, with 16 bases between. CDR3 protein: CASSLVLGGQPEKLFF. As DNA, the CDR3 is TGTGCCAGCAGCTTAGTTCTTGGGGGACAACCTGAAAAACTGTTTTTT.

The chain employs TRBV19 and TRBJ2-1; possible D gene TRBD2, 5 bases. CDR3 length: 15 amino acids. Trimming removed 5 bases at V and 7 bases at J, with 18 bases between. CDR1 is LNHDA, CDR2 SQIVND, per germline (reference sequence). The CDR3 sequence: CASSFAGILGNEQFF. CDR3 nucleotides: TGTGCCAGTAGTTTCGCGGGCATTTTGGGGAATGAGCAGTTCTTC. The complete variable domain, with remaining parts taken from reference TRBV19 and TRBJ2-1, reads DGGITQSPKYLFRKEGQNVTLSCEQNLNHDAMYWYRQDPGQGLRLIYYSQIVNDFQKGDIAEGYSVSREKKESFPLTVTSAQKNPTAFYLCASSFAGILGNEQFFGPGTRLTVL.

This clone appeared a few times. The chain combines TRBV18 with TRBJ2-5; D uncertain. Trimming took off 4 bases at V and 3 bases at J, with 12 bases between the two ends. Germline-derived CDR1 and CDR2 are KGHSH and LQKENI. The CDR3 is made up of 14 amino acids. This CDR3 reads CASSLQGSKETQYF. CDR3 DNA sequence: TGTGCCAGCTCACTCCAAGGATCCAAAGAGACCCAGTACTTC.

This clone showed up many times. The rearrangement links TRBV4-1 to TRBJ1-1; D unresolved. The V gene's germline CDR1 is MGHRA and CDR2 YSYEKL. The CDR3 length is 17 residues. The V and J ends lost 2 bases and 0 bases respectively, with 16 bases between them. This CDR3 is CASSQRTLRAMNTEAFF. DNA for the CDR3: TGCGCCAGCAGCCAACGTACCCTCAGAGCCATGAACACTGAAGCTTTCTTT.

The chain joins TRBV6-6 to TRBJ1-4, with 7 nucleotides matching TRBD1. From germline, CDR1 is MNHNY and CDR2 SVGAGI (reference sequence). V gave up 2 bases and J gave up 7 bases; unmatched junction bases: 4. The CDR3 has 14 amino acids. The CDR3 DNA follows: TGTGCCAGCAGTTACCAGACAGGGAGTGAAAAACTGTTTTTT. Encoded protein: CASSYQTGSEKLFF.

The chain employs TRBV21-1 and TRBJ2-3; the table gives TRBD2 as D, unverified against the DNA. TRBV21-1 is classified as a pseudogene. The CDR3 runs 18 residues. CDR3 DNA sequence: TGTGCCAGCAGCAAAGCACCCCGCCGGGTAGCGGCCACAGATACGCAGTATTTT. It specifies CASSKAPRRVAATDTQYF.

This rearrangement joins TRBV7-8 to TRBJ1-3, with 9 positions matching TRBD1. This CDR3 is built from 18 residues. Germline V gene data show CDR1 as SGHVS and CDR2 as FQNEAQ. Trimming cost V 3 bases and J 3 bases; bases outside gene matches: 12. The DNA for the CDR3 is TGTGCCAGCAGCTTGAGGGCCCCACAGGGGGCTAGTGGAAACACCATATATTTT. It is translated as CASSLRAPQGASGNTIYF.

This clone occurred once. The genes are TRBV6-5 and TRBJ1-2; D call uncertain. The germline gives CDR1 MNHEY, CDR2 SVGAGI. The CDR3 length is 14 residues. V lost 5 bases and J 0 bases, leaving 10 bases between the germline ends. CDR3 in amino acids: CASSALEANYGYTF. CDR3 DNA: TGTGCCAGCAGTGCCCTTGAAGCTAACTATGGCTACACCTTC.

This clone was found once. The V and J genes are TRBV4-2 and TRBJ1-1; 8 bases agree with TRBD1. CDR1 LGHNA and CDR2 YNFKEQ come from the germline V gene. The CDR3 consists of 14 residues. V shed 2 bases and J 7 bases; nucleotides not matched to a gene: 6. The CDR3 nucleotides are TGTGCCAGCAGCCAACAGGGGGCTAACGGTGAAGCTTTCTTT. It yields the protein CASSQQGANGEAFF.